This T cell receptor (beta chain) is drawn from a study of T cells in Graves' hyperthyroidism and ophthalmopathy. V was clipped by 3 bases and J by 3 bases; unmatched bases: 6. The length of the CDR3 is 15 residues. CDR1 SGDLS and CDR2 YYNGEE come from the germline V gene. Overall study findings and caveats: Most thyroid-expanded clonotypes above 0.001 were also found in blood. Prediction of ophthalmopathy progression came a median about 6 months pre-onset.

This clonotype has a handful of counts. No antigen is known for it. The CDR3 regions of TCR beta were amplified from RNA transcripts. An initial round of RT-PCR targeting the TCR CDR3 relied on the HTBI primer set. TCRdb passed the multiplex PCR reads through MiXCR, listing each CDR3 protein once. The data hold around 370,000 distinct CDR3 sequences, with less than 20% observed a single time. Reasons for excluding patients were uncontrolled infection, other autoimmune disease, pregnancy or lactation. Together with thyroid ultrasound, orbital computed tomography, serum thyroxine and TRAb, clinical symptoms were used for diagnoses.

The rearrangement links TRBV9 to TRBJ1-2; the match to TRBD1 covers 9 bases. Sample: blood. This receptor was taken from a man aged 18 to 30 with Graves' ophthalmopathy. DNA for the CDR3: TGTGCCAGCAGCGAGCGACAGGGGGATGACTATGGCTACACCTTC. The encoded protein is CASSERQGDDYGYTF.